The present entry profiles one TCR beta chain with its context. The sample originates from a study of T cell repertoires in cytomegalovirus infection. Using its own MiXCR run on the reads, TCRdb lists one record per CDR3 protein. This repertoire shows hundreds of thousands of distinct CDR3 sequences, approximately 34% found once; its top ten account for under 3.5%. Trimming took 2 bases from V and 0 from J; bases not matched to a gene: 13. This CDR3 contains 20 residues. The chain has TRBV12-3 or TRBV12-4 and TRBJ1-6; 7 nucleotides agree with TRBD1. This receptor was identified in a human donor in good health (CMV status not recorded). Some clones in this sample may be carry-over from other donors' samples. What was sequenced was PBMCs. CDR3 sequence: CASSLNRQGVASSYNSPLHF. For the CDR3, the DNA is TGTGCCAGCAGTTTAAATCGACAGGGAGTTGCCAGCTCCTATAATTCACCCCTCCACTTT.